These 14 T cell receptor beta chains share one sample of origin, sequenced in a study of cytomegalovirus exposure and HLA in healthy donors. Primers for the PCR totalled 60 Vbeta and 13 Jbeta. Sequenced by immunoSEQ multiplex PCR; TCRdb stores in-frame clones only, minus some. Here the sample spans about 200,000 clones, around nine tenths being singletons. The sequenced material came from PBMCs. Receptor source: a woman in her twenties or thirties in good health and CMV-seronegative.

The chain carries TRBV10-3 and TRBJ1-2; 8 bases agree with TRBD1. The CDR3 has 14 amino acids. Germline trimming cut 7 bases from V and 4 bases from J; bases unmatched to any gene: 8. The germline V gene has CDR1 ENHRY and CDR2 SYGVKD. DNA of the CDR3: TGTGCCATCACCGGACAGGGCGGTGGCTATGGCTACACCTTC. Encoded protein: CAITGQGGGYGYTF.

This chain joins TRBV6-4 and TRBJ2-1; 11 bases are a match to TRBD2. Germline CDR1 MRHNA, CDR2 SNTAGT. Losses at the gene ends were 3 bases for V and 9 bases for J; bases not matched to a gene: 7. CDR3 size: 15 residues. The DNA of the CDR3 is TGTGCCAGCAGTGAGCATAGCGGGGGGGCCAGTGAGCAGTTCTTC. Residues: CASSEHSGGASEQFF.

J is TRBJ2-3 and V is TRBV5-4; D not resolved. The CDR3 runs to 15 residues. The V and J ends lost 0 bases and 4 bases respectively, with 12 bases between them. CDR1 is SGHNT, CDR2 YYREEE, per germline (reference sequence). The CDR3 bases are TGTGCCAGCAGCTTGGACCCCTCGAGGCCAGATACGCAGTATTTT. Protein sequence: CASSLDPSRPDTQYF.

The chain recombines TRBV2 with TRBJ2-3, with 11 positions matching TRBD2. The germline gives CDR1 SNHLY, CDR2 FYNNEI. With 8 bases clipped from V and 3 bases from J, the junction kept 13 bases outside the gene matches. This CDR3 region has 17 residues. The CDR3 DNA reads TGTGCCAGCCTTAACGACTACCTAGCGGGGGGTACAGATACGCAGTATTTT. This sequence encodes CASLNDYLAGGTDTQYF. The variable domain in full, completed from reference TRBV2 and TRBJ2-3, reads EPEVTQTPSHQVTQMGQEVILRCVPISNHLYFYWYRQILGQKVEFLVSFYNNEISEKSEIFDDQFSVERPDGSNFTLKIRSTKLEDSAMYFCASLNDYLAGGTDTQYFGPGTRLTVL.

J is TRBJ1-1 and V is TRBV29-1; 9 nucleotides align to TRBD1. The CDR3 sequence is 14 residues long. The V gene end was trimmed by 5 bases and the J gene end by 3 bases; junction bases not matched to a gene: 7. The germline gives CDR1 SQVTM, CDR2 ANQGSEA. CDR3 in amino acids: CSVRPRDRDTEAFF. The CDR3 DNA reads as TGCAGCGTTCGACCCCGGGACAGGGACACTGAAGCTTTCTTT.

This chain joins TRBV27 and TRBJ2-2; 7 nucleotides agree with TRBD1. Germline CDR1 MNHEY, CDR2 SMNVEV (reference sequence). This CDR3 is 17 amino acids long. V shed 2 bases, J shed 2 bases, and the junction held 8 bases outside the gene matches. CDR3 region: CASSLVQGTVNTGELFF. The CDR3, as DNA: TGTGCCAGCAGTTTAGTCCAGGGGACAGTTAACACCGGGGAGCTGTTTTTT.

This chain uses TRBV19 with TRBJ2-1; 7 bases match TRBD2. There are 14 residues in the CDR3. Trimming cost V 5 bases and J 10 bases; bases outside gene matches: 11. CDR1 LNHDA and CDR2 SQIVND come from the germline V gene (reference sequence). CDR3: CASSPLGPGGEQFF. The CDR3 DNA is TGTGCCAGTAGTCCCCTGGGGCCGGGGGGAGAGCAGTTCTTC.

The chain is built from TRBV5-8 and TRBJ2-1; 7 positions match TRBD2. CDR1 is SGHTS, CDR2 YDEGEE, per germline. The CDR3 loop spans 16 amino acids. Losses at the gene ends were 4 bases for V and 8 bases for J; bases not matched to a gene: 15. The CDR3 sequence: CASSPLLGRTMDEQFF. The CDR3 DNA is TGTGCCAGCAGCCCGCTCCTCGGGAGGACCATGGATGAGCAGTTCTTC.

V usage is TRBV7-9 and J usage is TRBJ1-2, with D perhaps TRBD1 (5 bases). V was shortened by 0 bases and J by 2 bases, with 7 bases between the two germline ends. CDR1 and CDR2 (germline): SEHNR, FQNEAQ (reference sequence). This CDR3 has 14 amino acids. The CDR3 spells CASSLAQENYGYTF. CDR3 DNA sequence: TGTGCCAGCAGCTTAGCACAGGAGAACTATGGCTACACCTTC.

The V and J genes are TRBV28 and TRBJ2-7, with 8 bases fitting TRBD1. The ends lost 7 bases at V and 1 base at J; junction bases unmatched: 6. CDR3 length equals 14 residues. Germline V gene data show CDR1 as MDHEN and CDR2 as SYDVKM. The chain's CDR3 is CASTYRGISYEQYF. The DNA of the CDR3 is TGTGCCAGCACCTACAGGGGGATTTCCTACGAGCAGTACTTC.

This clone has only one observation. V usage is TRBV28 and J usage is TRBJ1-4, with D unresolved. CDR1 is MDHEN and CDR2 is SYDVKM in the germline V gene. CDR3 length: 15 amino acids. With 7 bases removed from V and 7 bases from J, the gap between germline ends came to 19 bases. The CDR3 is CASNIPGRAPEKLFF. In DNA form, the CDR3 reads TGTGCCAGCAACATCCCGGGGAGGGCGCCTGAAAAACTGTTTTTT.

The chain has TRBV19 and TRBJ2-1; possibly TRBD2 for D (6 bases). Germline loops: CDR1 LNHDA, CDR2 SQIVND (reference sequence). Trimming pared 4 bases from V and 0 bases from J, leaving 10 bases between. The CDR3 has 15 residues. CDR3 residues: CASSNSGSSYNEQFF. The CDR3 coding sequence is TGTGCCAGTAGTAATAGCGGAAGCTCCTACAATGAGCAGTTCTTC. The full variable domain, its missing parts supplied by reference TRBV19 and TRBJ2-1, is DGGITQSPKYLFRKEGQNVTLSCEQNLNHDAMYWYRQDPGQGLRLIYYSQIVNDFQKGDIAEGYSVSREKKESFPLTVTSAQKNPTAFYLCASSNSGSSYNEQFFGPGTRLTVL.

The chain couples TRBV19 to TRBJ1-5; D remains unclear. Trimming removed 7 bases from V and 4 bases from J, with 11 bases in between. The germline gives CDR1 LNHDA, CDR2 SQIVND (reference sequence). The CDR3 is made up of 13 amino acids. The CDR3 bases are TGTGCCAGTAACCCGGGAGGGAATCAGCCCCAGCATTTT. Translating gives CASNPGGNQPQHF. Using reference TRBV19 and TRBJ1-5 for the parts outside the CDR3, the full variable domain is DGGITQSPKYLFRKEGQNVTLSCEQNLNHDAMYWYRQDPGQGLRLIYYSQIVNDFQKGDIAEGYSVSREKKESFPLTVTSAQKNPTAFYLCASNPGGNQPQHFGDGTRLSIL.

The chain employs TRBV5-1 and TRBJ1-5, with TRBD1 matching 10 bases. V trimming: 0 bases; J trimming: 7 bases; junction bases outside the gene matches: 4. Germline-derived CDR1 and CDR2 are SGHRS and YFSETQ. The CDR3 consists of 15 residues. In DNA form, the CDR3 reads TGCGCCAGCAGCTTGGCACCGGGACAGGGGCAGCCCCAGCATTTT. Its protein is CASSLAPGQGQPQHF.